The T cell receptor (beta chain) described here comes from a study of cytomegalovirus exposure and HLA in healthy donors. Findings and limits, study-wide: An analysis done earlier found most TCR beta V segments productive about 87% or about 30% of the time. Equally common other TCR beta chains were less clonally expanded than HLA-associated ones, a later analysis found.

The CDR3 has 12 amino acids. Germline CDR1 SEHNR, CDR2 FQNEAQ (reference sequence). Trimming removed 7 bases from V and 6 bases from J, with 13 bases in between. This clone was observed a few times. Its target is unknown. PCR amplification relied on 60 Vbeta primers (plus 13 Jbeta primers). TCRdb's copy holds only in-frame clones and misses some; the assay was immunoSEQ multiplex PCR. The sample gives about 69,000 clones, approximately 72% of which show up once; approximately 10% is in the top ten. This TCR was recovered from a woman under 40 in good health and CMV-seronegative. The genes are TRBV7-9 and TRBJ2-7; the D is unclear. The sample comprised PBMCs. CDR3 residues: CASTTDTLEQYF. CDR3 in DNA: TGTGCCAGCACCACCGACACGCTCGAGCAGTACTTC.